The text below deals with one T cell receptor (beta chain). Per the original data handling: Reference gene primers were amplified, and this amplification served to estimate nucleated cell counts. Using immunoSEQ multiplex PCR, the repertoire was profiled, and TCRdb retains in-frame clones only, with some absent. V and J calls and clone size are those listed in that table; D and trimming were worked out from the DNA. The sample carries approximately 110,000 clones, approximately 80% recorded once. The entry originates in a study of blood T cell repertoires in COVID-19. At the level of the study: Spain, Italy and the United States supplied samples that represented acute and convalescent COVID-19. Sample material is recorded as cDNA or gDNA derived from T cells, B-cell-depleted T cells, or PBMCs.

The germline V gene encodes CDR1 MDHEN and CDR2 SYDVKM. V was shortened by 6 bases and J by 4 bases, with 10 bases between the two germline ends. The CDR3 is made up of 13 amino acids. The receptor was isolated from a man at least 80 years old with acute or convalescent COVID-19. The chain links TRBV28 to TRBJ2-1; D possibly corresponds to TRBD2 (6 bases). Sequenced sample: peripheral blood. CDR3 in amino acids: CASRKGLYNEQFF. CDR3 nucleotide sequence: TGTGCCAGCAGGAAGGGACTTTACAATGAGCAGTTCTTC.